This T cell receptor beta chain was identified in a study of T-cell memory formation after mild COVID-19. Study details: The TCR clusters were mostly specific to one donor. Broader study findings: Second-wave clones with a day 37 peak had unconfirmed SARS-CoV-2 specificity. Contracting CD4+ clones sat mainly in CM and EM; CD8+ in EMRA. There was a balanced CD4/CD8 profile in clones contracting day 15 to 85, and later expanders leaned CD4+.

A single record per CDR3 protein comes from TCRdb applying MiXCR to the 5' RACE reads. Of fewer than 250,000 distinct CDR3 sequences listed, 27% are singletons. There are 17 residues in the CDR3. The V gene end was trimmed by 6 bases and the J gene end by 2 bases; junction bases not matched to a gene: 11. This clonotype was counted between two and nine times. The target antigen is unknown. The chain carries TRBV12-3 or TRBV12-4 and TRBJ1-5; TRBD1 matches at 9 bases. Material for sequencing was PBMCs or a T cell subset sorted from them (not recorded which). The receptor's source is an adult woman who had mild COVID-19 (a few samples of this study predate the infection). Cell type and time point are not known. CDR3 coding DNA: TGTGCCAGCAGAGCCGGGACAGGGCGGCTTGGCAATCAGCCCCAGCATTTT. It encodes CASRAGTGRLGNQPQHF.